The source of this T cell receptor beta chain is a study of cytomegalovirus exposure and HLA in healthy donors. Looking at the study overall: One earlier analysis, a look at roughly 170 million T cells, found roughly 110 million unique TCR beta sequences. Findings and limits, study-wide: Later analysis showed TCR association rates varying by HLA locus, highest for DRB1 and lowest for HLA-C. A missense DCLRE1C variant was associated with V- and J-gene trimming of TCR beta chains in a later analysis, and an independent cohort replicated the association.

The PCR made use of 60 Vbeta and 13 Jbeta primers. Clones were read by immunoSEQ multiplex PCR, and TCRdb kept only the in-frame ones, dropping some. The sample includes some 110,000 clones. Of note for this clone: Its target is unknown.

Trimming cost V 2 bases and J 5 bases; bases outside gene matches: 11. This CDR3 spans 18 amino acids. Per the germline V gene, CDR1 is MDHEN and CDR2 is SYDVKM. Sequenced input: PBMCs. The clonotype comes from a man younger than 35 in good health and CMV-seronegative. The chain couples TRBV28 to TRBJ2-7; the match to TRBD2 covers 14 bases. CDR3 sequence: CASSLVWAGTSGSDEQYF. CDR3 sequence (DNA): TGTGCCAGCAGTTTAGTTTGGGCCGGGACTAGCGGGAGCGACGAGCAGTACTTC.